This T cell receptor (beta chain) was profiled in a study of beta chain features in type 1 diabetes. Every donor had blood drawn once into heparin, approximately 120 mL on average. Sorted populations all exceeded 98% purity. A few counts support this clone. What it binds is unknown. The whole isolated RNA underwent reverse transcription, so sequencing captured expressed TCRB transcripts. Clones were read by immunoSEQ multiplex PCR, and TCRdb kept only the in-frame ones, dropping some. The table records around 250,000 clones, about 30% of them present only once. Germline assignment: CDR1 SEHNR and CDR2 FQNEAQ (reference sequence). The CDR3 sequence is 13 residues long. Deletions cut 3 bases from V and 4 bases from J, with 9 bases between. Overall study results and limits: cDNA-based reads could over-represent cells with high TCR expression. Within the patient group, naive, central memory and Treg TCRB repertoires appeared more similar to each other than within healthy donors.

The source is a man aged 30 to 39 in good health. Material: central memory CD4+ T cells from blood. The chain has TRBV7-9 and TRBJ1-2; a weak D match, TRBD1 (5 bases). CDR3 sequence reads: CASSLGRFYGYTF. CDR3 nucleotide sequence: TGTGCCAGCAGCTTGGGACGGTTCTATGGCTACACCTTC. Full variable domain (rest looked up from reference TRBV7-9 and TRBJ1-2): DTGVSQNPRHKITKRGQNVTFRCDPISEHNRLYWYRQTLGQGPEFLTYFQNEAQLEKSRLLSDRFSAERPKGSFSTLEIQRTEQGDSAMYLCASSLGRFYGYTFGSGTRLTVV.